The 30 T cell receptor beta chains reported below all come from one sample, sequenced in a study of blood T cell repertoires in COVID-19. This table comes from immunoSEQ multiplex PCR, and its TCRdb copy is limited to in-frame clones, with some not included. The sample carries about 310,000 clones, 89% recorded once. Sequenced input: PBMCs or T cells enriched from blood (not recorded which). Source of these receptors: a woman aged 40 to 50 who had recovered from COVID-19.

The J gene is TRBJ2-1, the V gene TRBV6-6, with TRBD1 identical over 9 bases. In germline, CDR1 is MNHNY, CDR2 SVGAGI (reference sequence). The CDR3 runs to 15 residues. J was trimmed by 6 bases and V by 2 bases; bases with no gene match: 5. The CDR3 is CASSYPGQGLNEQFF. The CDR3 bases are TGTGCCAGCAGTTACCCGGGACAGGGACTCAATGAGCAGTTCTTC.

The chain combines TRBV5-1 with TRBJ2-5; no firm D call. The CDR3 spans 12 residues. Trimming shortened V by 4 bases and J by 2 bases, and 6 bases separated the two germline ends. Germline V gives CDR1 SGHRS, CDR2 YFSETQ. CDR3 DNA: TGCGCCAGCAGCGACTTACAAGAGACCCAGTACTTC. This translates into CASSDLQETQYF.

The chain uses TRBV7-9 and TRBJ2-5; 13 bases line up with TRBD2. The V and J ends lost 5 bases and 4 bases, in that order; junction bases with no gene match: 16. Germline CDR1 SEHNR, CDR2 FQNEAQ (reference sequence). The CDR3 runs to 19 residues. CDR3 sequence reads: CASSHGLAGDFTEGETQYF. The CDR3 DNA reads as TGTGCCAGCAGCCACGGACTAGCGGGAGATTTTACTGAAGGAGAGACCCAGTACTTC.

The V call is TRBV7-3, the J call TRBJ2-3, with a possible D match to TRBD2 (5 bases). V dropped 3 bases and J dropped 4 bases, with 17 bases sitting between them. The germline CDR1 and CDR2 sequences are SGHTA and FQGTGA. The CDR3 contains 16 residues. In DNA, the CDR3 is TGTGCCAGCAGCTTTATGTGCCTAGTGGGAGCAGATACGCAGTATTTT. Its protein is CASSFMCLVGADTQYF. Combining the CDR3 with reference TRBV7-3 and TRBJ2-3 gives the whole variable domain GAGVSQTPSNKVTEKGKYVELRCDPISGHTALYWYRQSLGQGPEFLIYFQGTGAADDSGLPNDRFFAVRPEGSVSTLKIQRTERGDSAVYLCASSFMCLVGADTQYFGPGTRLTVL.

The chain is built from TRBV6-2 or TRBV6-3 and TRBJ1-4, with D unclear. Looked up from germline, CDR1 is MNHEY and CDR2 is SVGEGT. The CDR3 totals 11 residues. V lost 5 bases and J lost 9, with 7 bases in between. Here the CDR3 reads CASSNGQKLFF. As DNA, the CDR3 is TGTGCCAGCAGTAATGGGCAAAAACTGTTTTTT.

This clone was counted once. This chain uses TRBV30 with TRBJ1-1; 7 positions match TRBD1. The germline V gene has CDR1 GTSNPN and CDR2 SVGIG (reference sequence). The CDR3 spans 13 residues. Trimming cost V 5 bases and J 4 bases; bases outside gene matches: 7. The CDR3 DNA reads TGTGCCTGGGACAGGGTCAGGGGCACTGAAGCTTTCTTT. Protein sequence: CAWDRVRGTEAFF. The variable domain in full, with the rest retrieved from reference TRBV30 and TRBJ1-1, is SQTIHQWPATLVQPVGSPLSLECTVEGTSNPNLYWYRQAAGRGLQLLFYSVGIGQISSEVPQNLSASRPQDRQFILSSKKLLLSDSGFYLCAWDRVRGTEAFFGQGTRLTVV.

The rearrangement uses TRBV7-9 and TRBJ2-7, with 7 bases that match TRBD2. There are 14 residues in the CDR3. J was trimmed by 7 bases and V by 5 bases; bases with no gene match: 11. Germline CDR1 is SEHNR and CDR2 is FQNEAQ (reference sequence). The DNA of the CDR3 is TGTGCCAGCAGCGCGGGACTACTATCGGGGGAGCAGTACTTC. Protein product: CASSAGLLSGEQYF.

Here the CDR3 DNA reads TGTGCCAGCAGCTGGAGGGGCAATCAGCCCCAGCATTTT. Translating it yields CASSWRGNQPQHF. This sequence joins TRBV27 and TRBJ1-5; no reliable D call. The CDR3 totals 13 residues. V lost 6 bases and J 2 bases, leaving 8 bases between the germline ends. The germline CDR1 and CDR2 sequences are MNHEY and SMNVEV (reference sequence).

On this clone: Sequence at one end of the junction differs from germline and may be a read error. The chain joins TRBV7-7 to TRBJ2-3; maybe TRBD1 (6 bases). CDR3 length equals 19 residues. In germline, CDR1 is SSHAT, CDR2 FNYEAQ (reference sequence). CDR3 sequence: CASSFTIERSRQDTDTQYF. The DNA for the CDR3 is TGTGCTAGCAGCTTCACAATTGAAAGGAGTAGACAGGACACAGATACGCAGTATTTT.

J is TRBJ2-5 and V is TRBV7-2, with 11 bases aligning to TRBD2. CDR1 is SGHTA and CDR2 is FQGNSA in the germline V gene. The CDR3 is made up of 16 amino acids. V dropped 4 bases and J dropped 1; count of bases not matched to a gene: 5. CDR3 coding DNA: TGTGCCAGCAGCTCCGTAGCGGGGGGGCCCCAAGAGACCCAGTACTTC. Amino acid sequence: CASSSVAGGPQETQYF.

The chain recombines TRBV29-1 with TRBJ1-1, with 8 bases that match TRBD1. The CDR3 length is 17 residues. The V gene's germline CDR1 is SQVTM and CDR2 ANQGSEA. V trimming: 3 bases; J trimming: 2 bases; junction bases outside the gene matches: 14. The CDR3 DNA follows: TGCAGCGTTGACATGACCTTTCTGGGGACAGGCAACACTGAAGCTTTCTTT. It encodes CSVDMTFLGTGNTEAFF.

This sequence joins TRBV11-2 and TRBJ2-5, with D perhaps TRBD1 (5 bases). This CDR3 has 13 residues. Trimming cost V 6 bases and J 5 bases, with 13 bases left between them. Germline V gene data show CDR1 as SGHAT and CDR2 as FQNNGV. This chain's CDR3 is CASRTDVVETQYF. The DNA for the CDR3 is TGTGCCAGCAGGACAGATGTCGTGGAGACCCAGTACTTC. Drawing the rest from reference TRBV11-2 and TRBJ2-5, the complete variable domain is EAGVAQSPRYKIIEKRQSVAFWCNPISGHATLYWYQQILGQGPKLLIQFQNNGVVDDSQLPKDRFSAERLKGVDSTLKIQPAKLEDSAVYLCASRTDVVETQYFGPGTRLLVL.

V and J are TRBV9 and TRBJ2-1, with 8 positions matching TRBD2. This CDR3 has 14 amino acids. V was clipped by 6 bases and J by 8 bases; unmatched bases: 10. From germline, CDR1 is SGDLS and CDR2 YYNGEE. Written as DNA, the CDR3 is TGTGCCAGCACTCTGGGACTAGATATCCATGAGCAGTTCTTC. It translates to CASTLGLDIHEQFF.

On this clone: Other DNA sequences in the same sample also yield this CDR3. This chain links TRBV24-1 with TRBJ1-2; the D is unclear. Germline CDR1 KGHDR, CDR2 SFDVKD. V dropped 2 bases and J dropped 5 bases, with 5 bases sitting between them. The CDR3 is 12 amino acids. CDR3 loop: CATSDSGYGYTF. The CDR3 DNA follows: TGTGCCACCAGTGATTCGGGGTATGGCTACACCTTC.

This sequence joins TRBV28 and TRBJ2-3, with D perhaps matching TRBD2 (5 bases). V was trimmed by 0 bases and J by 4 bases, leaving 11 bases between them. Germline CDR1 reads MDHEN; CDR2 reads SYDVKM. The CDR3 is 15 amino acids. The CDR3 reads CASSLWEELADTQYF. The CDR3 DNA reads TGTGCCAGCAGTTTATGGGAGGAGCTAGCAGATACGCAGTATTTT.

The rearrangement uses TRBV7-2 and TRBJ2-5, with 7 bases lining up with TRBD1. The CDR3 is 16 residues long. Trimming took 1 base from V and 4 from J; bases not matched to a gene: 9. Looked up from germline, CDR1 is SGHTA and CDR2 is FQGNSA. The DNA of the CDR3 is TGTGCCAGCAGCTTAGGTGGCAGGGGGAAGTCAGAGACCCAGTACTTC. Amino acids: CASSLGGRGKSETQYF. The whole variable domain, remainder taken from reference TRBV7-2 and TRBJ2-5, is GAGVSQSPSNKVTEKGKDVELRCDPISGHTALYWYRQSLGQGLEFLIYFQGNSAPDKSGLPSDRFSAERTGGSVSTLTIQRTQQEDSAVYLCASSLGGRGKSETQYFGPGTRLLVL.

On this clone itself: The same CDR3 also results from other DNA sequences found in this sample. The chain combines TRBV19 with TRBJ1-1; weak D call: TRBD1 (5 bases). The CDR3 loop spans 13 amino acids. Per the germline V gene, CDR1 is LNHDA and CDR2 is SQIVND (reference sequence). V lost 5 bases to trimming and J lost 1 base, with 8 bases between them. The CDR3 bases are TGTGCCAGTAGTCCCCAGGGGAACACTGAAGCTTTCTTT. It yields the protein CASSPQGNTEAFF. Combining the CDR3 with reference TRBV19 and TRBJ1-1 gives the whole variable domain DGGITQSPKYLFRKEGQNVTLSCEQNLNHDAMYWYRQDPGQGLRLIYYSQIVNDFQKGDIAEGYSVSREKKESFPLTVTSAQKNPTAFYLCASSPQGNTEAFFGQGTRLTVV.

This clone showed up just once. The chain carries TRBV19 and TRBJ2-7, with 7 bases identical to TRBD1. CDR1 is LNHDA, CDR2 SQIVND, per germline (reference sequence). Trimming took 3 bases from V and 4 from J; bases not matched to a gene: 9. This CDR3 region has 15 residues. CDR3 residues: CASSIGRQGGYEQYF. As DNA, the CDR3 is TGTGCCAGTAGTATCGGACGACAGGGTGGGTACGAGCAGTACTTC. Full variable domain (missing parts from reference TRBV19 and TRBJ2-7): DGGITQSPKYLFRKEGQNVTLSCEQNLNHDAMYWYRQDPGQGLRLIYYSQIVNDFQKGDIAEGYSVSREKKESFPLTVTSAQKNPTAFYLCASSIGRQGGYEQYFGPGTRLTVT.

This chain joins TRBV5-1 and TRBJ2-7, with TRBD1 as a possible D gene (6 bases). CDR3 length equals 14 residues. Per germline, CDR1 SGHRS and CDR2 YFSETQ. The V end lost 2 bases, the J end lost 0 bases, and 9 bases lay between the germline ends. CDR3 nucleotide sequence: TGCGCCAGCAGCTTACAGGGACCCTCCTACGAGCAGTACTTC. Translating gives CASSLQGPSYEQYF.

In nucleotides, the CDR3 is TGTGCCAAGAGGAGGGGGCCGGGGGATCCCCTCCACTTT. Residues: CAKRRGPGDPLHF. This chain uses TRBV19 with TRBJ1-6; 7 bases are shared with TRBD1. The CDR3 length is 13 residues. Unmatched junction bases numbered 13, after V lost 10 bases and J lost 13 bases. Per germline, CDR1 LNHDA and CDR2 SQIVND (reference sequence). Variable domain in full (rest from reference TRBV19 and TRBJ1-6): DGGITQSPKYLFRKEGQNVTLSCEQNLNHDAMYWYRQDPGQGLRLIYYSQIVNDFQKGDIAEGYSVSREKKESFPLTVTSAQKNPTAFYLCAKRRGPGDPLHFGNGTRLTVT.

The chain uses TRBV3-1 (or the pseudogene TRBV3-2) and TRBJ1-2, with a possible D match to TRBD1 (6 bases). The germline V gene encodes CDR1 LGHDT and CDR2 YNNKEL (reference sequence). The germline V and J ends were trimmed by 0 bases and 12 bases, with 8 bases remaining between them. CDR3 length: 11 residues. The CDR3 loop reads CASSQEQGNTF. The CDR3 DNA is TGTGCCAGCAGCCAAGAACAGGGTAACACCTTC.

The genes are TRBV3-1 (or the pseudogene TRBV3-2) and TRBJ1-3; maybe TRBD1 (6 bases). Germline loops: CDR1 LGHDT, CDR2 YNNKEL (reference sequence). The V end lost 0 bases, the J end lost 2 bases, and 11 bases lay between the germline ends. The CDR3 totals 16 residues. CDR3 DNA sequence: TGTGCCAGCAGCCAAGACCTACAGGGACCTGGAAACACCATATATTTT. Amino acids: CASSQDLQGPGNTIYF.

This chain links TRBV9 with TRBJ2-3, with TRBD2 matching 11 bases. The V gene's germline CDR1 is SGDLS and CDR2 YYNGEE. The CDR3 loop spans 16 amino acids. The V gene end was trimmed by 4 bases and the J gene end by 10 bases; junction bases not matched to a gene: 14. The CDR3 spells CASSPLTSGVTKAQYF. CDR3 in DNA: TGTGCCAGCAGCCCCCTGACTAGCGGGGTGACGAAGGCGCAGTATTTT.

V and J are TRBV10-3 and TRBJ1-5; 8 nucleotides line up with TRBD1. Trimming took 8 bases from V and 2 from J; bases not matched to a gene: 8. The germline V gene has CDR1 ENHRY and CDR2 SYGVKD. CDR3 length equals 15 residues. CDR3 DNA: TGTGCCATCGGGAAGACAGGGGAGGGCAATCAGCCCCAGCATTTT. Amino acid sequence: CAIGKTGEGNQPQHF.

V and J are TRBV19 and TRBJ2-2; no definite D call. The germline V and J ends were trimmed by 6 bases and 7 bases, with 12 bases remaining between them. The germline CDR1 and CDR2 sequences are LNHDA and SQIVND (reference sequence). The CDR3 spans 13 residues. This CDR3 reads CASRGSLGGELFF. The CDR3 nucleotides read TGTGCCAGTAGAGGTAGCTTGGGCGGGGAGCTGTTTTTT.

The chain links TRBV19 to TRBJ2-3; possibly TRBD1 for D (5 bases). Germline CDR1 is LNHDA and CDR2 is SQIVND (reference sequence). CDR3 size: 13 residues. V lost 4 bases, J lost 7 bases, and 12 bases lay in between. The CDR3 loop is CASSTDKGNTQYF. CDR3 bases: TGTGCCAGTAGTACGGACAAGGGCAATACGCAGTATTTT.

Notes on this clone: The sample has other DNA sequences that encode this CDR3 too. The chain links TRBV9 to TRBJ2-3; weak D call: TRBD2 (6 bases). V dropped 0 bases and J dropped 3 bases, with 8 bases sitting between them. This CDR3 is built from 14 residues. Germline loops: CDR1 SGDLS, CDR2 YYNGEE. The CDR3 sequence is CASSVGLGTDTQYF. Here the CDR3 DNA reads TGTGCCAGCAGCGTAGGACTAGGAACAGATACGCAGTATTTT.

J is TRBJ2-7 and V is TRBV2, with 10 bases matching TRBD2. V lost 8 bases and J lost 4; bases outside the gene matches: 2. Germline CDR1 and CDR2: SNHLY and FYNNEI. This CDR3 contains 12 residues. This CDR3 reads CASGGLAYEQYF. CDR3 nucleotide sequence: TGTGCCAGCGGGGGACTAGCGTACGAGCAGTACTTC.

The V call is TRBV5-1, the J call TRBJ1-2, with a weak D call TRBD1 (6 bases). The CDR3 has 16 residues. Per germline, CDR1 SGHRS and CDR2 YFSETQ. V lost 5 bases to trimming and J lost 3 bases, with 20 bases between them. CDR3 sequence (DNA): TGCGCCAGCAGATCTGCGGGGGGCGCTCAGCACTATGGCTACACCTTC. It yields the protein CASRSAGGAQHYGYTF.

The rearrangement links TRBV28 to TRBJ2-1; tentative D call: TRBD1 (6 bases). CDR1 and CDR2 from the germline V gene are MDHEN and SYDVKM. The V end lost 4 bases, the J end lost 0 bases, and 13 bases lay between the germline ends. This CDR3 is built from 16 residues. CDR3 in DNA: TGTGCCAGCAGTTCCCCCGACAGGAGCTCCTACAATGAGCAGTTCTTC. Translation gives CASSSPDRSSYNEQFF. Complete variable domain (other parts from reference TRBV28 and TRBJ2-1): DVKVTQSSRYLVKRTGEKVFLECVQDMDHENMFWYRQDPGLGLRLIYFSYDVKMKEKGDIPEGYSVSREKKERFSLILESASTNQTSMYLCASSSPDRSSYNEQFFGPGTRLTVL.